This TCR beta chain was recorded in a study of blood T cell repertoires in COVID-19. Data came from immunoSEQ multiplex PCR; TCRdb stores just in-frame clones and leaves some out. The sample includes some 85,000 clones, around 75% of them seen just once. This clonotype was sampled from a man between 65 and 85 years old with COVID-19, enrolled during active disease. Sequencing was performed on peripheral blood.

In nucleotides, the CDR3 is TGCGCCAGCAGCCCTAGACAGGGAGAGAACACTGAAGCTTTCTTT. It translates to CASSPRQGENTEAFF. This chain joins TRBV5-1 and TRBJ1-1, with 7 positions matching TRBD1. Germline V gene sequence: CDR1 SGHRS, CDR2 YFSETQ. Trimming at V came to 4 bases and at J to 1 base, leaving 7 bases not matched to a gene. The CDR3 consists of 15 residues.